This T cell receptor (beta chain) appears in the sequencing data of a study of blood T cell repertoires in COVID-19. Study-wide background: COVID-19 samples from acute and convalescent phases originated in the United States, Italy and Spain. T cells, B-cell-depleted T cells, or PBMCs provided the cDNA or gDNA that served as material.

In the original workflow: Counts of nucleated cells, estimated from reference gene primer amplification, were obtained. Clones were read by immunoSEQ multiplex PCR, and TCRdb kept only the in-frame ones, dropping some. V, J and clone size are those of that table, while D and trimming were read from the DNA. Here the sample spans 200,000 to 300,000 clones, 75% to 90% being singletons. The CDR3 contains 16 residues. The sequence derives from a middle-aged woman with acute or convalescent COVID-19. The V and J genes are TRBV21-1 and TRBJ2-7; the table's TRBD1 call for D was not verified on the DNA. TRBV21-1 is assigned pseudogene status. The sequenced material came from peripheral blood. CDR3: CASSARDRGHDYEQYV. The DNA of the CDR3 is TGTGCCAGCAGCGCCCGGGACAGGGGGCACGATTACGAGCAGTACGTC.